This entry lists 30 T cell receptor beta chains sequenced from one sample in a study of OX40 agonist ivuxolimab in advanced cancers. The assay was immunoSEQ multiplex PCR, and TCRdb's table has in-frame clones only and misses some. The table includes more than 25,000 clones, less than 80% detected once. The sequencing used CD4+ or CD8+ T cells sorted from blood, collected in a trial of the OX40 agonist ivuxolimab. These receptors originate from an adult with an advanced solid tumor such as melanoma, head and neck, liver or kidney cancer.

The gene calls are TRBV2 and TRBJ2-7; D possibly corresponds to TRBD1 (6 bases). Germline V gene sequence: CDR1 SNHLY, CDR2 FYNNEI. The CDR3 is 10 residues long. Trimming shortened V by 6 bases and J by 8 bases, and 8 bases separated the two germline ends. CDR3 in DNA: TGTGCCAGCAGCAGGGGACAGCAGTACTTC. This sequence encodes CASSRGQQYF.

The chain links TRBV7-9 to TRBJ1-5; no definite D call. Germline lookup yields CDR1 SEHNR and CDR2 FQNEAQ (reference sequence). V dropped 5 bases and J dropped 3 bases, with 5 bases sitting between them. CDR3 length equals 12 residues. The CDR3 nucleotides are TGTGCCAGCAGCGCGGACAATCAGCCCCAGCATTTT. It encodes CASSADNQPQHF.

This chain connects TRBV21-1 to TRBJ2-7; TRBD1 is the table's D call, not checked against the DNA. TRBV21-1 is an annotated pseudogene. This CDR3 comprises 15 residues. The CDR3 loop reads CASSSDRGSFGEQYF. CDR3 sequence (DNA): TGTGCCAGCAGCTCCGACAGGGGATCCTTCGGCGAGCAGTACTTC.

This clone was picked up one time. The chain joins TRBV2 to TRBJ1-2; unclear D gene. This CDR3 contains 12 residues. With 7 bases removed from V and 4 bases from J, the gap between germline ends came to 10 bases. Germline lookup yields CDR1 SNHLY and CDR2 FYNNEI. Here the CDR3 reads CASMGSAYGYTF. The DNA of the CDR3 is TGTGCCAGCATGGGGTCAGCCTATGGCTACACCTTC.

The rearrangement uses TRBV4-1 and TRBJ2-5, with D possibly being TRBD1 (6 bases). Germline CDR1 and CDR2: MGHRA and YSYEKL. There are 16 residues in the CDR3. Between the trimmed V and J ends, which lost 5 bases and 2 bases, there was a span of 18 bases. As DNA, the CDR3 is TGCGCCAGCAGCTCCCGACAGGCCGGAACGCAAGAGACCCAGTACTTC. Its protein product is CASSSRQAGTQETQYF.

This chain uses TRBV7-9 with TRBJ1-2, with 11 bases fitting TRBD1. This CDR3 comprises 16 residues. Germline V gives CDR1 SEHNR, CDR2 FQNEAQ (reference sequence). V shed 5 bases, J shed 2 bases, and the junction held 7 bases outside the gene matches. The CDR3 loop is CASSHKDRGRNYGYTF. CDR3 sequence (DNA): TGTGCCAGCAGCCACAAGGACAGGGGGCGGAACTATGGCTACACCTTC.

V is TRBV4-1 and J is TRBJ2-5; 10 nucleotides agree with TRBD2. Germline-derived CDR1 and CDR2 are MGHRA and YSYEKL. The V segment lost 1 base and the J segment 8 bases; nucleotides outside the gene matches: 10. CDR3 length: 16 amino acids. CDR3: CASSQGASGSGVTQYF. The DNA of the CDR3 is TGCGCCAGCAGCCAAGGGGCTAGCGGGAGTGGGGTAACCCAGTACTTC.

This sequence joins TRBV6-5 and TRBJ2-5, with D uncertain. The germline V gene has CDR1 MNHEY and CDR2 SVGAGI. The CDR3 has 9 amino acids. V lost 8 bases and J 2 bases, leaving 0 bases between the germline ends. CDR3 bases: TGTGCCAGCCAAGAGACCCAGTACTTC. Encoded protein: CASQETQYF.

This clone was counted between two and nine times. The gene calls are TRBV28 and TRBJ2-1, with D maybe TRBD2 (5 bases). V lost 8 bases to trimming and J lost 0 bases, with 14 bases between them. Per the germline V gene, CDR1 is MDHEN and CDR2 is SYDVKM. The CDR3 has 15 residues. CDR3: CASLYGKSSYNEQFF. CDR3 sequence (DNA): TGTGCCAGCCTGTACGGGAAGAGCTCCTACAATGAGCAGTTCTTC.

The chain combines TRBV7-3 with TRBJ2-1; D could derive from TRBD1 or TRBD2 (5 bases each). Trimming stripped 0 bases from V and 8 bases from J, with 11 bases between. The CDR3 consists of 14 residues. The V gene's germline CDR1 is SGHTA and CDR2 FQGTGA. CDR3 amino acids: CASSLTGQEDEQFF. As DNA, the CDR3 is TGTGCCAGCAGCTTAACGGGGCAGGAGGATGAGCAGTTCTTC.

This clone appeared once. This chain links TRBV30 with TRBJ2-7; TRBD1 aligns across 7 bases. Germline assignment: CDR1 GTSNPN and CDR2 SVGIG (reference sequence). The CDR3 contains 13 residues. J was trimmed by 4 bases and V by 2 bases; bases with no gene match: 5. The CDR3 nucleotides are TGTGCCTGGAGTATCGACAGGGTTTACGAGCAGTACTTC. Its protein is CAWSIDRVYEQYF.

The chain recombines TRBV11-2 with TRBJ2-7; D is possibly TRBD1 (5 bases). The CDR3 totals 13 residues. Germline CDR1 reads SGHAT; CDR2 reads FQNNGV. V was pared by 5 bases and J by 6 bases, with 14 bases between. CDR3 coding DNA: TGTGCCAGCAGCCCCGGCAGGGCCCTCGAGCAGTACTTC. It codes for CASSPGRALEQYF.

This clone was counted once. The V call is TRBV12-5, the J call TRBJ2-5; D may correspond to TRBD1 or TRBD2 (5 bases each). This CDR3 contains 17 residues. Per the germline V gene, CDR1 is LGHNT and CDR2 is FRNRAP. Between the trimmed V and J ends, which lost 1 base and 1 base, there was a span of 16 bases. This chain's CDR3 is CASGLGLRDVSQETQYF. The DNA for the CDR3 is TGTGCTAGTGGTTTGGGACTCCGGGACGTAAGCCAAGAGACCCAGTACTTC.

The CDR3 spells CASSPREIYNEQFF. The CDR3 DNA is TGTGCCAGCTCACCAAGGGAGATCTACAATGAGCAGTTCTTC. J is TRBJ2-1 and V is TRBV18; possibly TRBD2 for D (5 bases). Germline V gene data show CDR1 as KGHSH and CDR2 as LQKENI. Trimming cost V 2 bases and J 3 bases, with 8 bases left between them. This CDR3 has 14 residues.

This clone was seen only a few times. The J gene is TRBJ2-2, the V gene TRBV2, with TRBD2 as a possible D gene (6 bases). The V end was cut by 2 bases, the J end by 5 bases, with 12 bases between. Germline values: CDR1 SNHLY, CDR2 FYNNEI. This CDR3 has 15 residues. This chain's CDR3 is CASSESGEWTGELFF. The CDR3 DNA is TGTGCCAGCAGTGAATCGGGGGAATGGACCGGGGAGCTGTTTTTT. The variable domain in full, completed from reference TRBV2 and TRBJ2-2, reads EPEVTQTPSHQVTQMGQEVILRCVPISNHLYFYWYRQILGQKVEFLVSFYNNEISEKSEIFDDQFSVERPDGSNFTLKIRSTKLEDSAMYFCASSESGEWTGELFFGEGSRLTVL.

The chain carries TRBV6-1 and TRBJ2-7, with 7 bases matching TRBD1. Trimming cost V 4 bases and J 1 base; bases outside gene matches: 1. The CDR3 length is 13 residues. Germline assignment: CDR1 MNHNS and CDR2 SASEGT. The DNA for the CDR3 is TGTGCCAGCAGTGGGGACAGTTCCTACGAGCAGTACTTC. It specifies CASSGDSSYEQYF.

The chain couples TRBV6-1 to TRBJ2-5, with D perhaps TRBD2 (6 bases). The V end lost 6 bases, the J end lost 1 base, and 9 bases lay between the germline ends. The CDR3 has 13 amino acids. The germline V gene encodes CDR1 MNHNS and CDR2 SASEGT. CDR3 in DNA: TGTGCCAGCAGCCGACTAGTCCAAGAGACCCAGTACTTC. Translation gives CASSRLVQETQYF.

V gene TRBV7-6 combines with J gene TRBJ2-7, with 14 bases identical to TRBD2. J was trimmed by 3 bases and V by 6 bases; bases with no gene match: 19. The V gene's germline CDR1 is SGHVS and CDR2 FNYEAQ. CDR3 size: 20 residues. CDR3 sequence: CASSQTVPETSGRGYYEQYF. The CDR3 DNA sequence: TGTGCCAGCAGTCAAACCGTCCCGGAGACTAGCGGGAGGGGGTACTACGAGCAGTACTTC.

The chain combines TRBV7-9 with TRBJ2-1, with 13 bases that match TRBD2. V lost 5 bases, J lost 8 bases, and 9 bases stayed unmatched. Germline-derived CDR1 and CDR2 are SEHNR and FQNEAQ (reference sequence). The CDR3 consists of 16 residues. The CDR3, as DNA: TGTGCCAGCAGCCTTACCGGACTAGCGGGAGAGGATGAGCAGTTCTTC. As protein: CASSLTGLAGEDEQFF.

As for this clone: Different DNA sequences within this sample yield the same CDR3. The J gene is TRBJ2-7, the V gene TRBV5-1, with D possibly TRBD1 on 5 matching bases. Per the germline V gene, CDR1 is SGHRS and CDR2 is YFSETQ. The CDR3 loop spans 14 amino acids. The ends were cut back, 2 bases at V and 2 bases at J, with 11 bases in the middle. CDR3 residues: CASSFRDSAYEQYF. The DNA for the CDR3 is TGCGCCAGCAGCTTTCGAGACAGCGCCTACGAGCAGTACTTC.

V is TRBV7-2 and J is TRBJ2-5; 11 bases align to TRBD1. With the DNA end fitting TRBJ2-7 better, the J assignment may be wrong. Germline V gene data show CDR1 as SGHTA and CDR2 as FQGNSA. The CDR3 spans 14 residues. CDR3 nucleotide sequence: TGTGCCAGCAAGGGGACAGGGGGTAGCTACGAGCAGTACTTC. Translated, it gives CASKGTGGSYEQYF.

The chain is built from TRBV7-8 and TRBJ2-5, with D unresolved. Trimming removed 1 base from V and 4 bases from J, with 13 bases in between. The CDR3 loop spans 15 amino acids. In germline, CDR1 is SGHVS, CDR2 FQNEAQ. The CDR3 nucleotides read TGTGCCAGCAGCTTAGTAGCCCGGTTGGGAGAGACCCAGTACTTC. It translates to CASSLVARLGETQYF.

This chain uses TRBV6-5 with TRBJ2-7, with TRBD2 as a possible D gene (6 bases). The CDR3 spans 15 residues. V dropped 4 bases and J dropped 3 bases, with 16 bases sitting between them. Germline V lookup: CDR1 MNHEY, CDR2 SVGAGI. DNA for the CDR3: TGTGCCAGCAGTTCCATCAGACGGGGACTCTACGAGCAGTACTTC. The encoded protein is CASSSIRRGLYEQYF.

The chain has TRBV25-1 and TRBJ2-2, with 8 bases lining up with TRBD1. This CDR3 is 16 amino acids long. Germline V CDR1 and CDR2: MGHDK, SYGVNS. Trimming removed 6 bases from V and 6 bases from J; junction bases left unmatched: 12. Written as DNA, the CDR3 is TGTGCCAGCAGCTTAGGCGACAGGGGAATTTCCGGGGAGCTGTTTTTT. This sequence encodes CASSLGDRGISGELFF.

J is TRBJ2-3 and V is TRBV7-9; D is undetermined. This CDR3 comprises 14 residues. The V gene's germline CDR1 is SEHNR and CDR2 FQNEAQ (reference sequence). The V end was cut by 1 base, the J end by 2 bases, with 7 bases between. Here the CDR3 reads CASSLGALTDTQYF. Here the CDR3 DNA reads TGTGCCAGCAGCTTAGGAGCCCTCACAGATACGCAGTATTTT.

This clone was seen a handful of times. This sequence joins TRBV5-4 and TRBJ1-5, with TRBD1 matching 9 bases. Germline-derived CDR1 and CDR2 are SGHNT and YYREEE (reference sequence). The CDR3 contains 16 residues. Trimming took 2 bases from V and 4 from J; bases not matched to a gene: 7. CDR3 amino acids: CASSLFGQGPNQPQHF. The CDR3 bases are TGTGCCAGCAGCTTATTTGGACAGGGGCCTAATCAGCCCCAGCATTTT.

CDR3: CATADSGSFVLTF. CDR3 coding DNA: TGTGCCACCGCAGACTCGGGGTCCTTCGTCCTGACTTTC. The chain combines TRBV15 with TRBJ2-6; tentatively, D is TRBD2 (5 bases). Trimming cost V 8 bases and J 12 bases, with 17 bases left between them. From germline, CDR1 is LNHNV and CDR2 YYDKDF (reference sequence). This CDR3 spans 13 amino acids.

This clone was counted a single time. As DNA, the CDR3 is TGTGCCAGCAGAGATCGAAGTTACCAGTACTTC. Translating it yields CASRDRSYQYF. The chain recombines TRBV6-1 with TRBJ2-5; D is undetermined. Trimming cost V 6 bases and J 10 bases, with 12 bases left between them. This CDR3 is 11 amino acids long. The germline V gene encodes CDR1 MNHNS and CDR2 SASEGT.

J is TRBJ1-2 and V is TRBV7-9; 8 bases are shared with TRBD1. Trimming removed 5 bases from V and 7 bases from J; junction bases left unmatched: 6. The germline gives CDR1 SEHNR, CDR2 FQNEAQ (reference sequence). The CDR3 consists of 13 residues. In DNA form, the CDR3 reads TGTGCCAGCAGCCCAGGGGGCGCGAGTGGCTACACCTTC. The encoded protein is CASSPGGASGYTF.

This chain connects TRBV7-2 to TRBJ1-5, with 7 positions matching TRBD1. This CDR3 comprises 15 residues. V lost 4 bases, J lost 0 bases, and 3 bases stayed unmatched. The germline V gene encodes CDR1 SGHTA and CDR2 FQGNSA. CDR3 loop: CASSSTGYSNQPQHF. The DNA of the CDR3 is TGTGCCAGCAGCTCGACAGGGTATAGCAATCAGCCCCAGCATTTT.